This T cell receptor beta chain came from a study of blood T cell repertoires in COVID-19. In germline, CDR1 is SGHNT, CDR2 YYREEE (reference sequence). This CDR3 is 15 amino acids long. Losses at the gene ends were 0 bases for V and 4 bases for J; bases not matched to a gene: 3. Per the original methods: By means of reference gene primer amplification, nucleated cell counts were estimated. Only in-frame clones appear in the TCRdb table, and some are missing; sequencing was by immunoSEQ multiplex PCR. The V and J calls and clone size come from that table; D and trimming were worked out from the DNA. Of approximately 350,000 clones in the sample, around nine tenths were seen once.

This receptor was taken from a woman aged 55 to 70 with COVID-19, enrolled during active disease. The rearrangement uses TRBV5-4 and TRBJ2-3; 9 bases map to TRBD2. Sequencing used peripheral blood. The CDR3 is CASSLEAGGSDTQYF. CDR3 sequence (DNA): TGTGCCAGCAGCTTGGAGGCGGGGGGGTCAGATACGCAGTATTTT.